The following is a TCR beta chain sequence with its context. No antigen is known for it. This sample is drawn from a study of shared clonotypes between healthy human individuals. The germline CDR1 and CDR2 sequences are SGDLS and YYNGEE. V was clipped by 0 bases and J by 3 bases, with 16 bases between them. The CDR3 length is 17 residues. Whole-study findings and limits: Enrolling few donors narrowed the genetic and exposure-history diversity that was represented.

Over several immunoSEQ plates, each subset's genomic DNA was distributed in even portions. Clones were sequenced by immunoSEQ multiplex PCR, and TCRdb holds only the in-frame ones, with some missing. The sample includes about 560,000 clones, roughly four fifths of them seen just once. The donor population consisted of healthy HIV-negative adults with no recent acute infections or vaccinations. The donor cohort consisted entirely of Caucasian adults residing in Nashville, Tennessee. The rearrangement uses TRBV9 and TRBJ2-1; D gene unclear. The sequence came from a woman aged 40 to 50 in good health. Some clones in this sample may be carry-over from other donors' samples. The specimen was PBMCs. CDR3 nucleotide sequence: TGTGCCAGCAGCGTAGGGCTGGGGATGGGTAGCTACAATGAGCAGTTCTTC. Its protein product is CASSVGLGMGSYNEQFF. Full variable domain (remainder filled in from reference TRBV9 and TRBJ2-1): DSGVTQTPKHLITATGQRVTLRCSPRSGDLSVYWYQQSLDQGLQFLIQYYNGEERAKGNILERFSAQQFPDLHSELNLSSLELGDSALYFCASSVGLGMGSYNEQFFGPGTRLTVL.